The following is a T cell receptor beta chain sequence with its context. This entry is derived from a study of blood T cells in healthy people across ages. The CDR3 totals 13 residues. The V gene's germline CDR1 is SQVTM and CDR2 ANQGSEA. A second PCR, run for about 6 to 12 cycles, used a sample-barcoded 5' primer plus a J-beta primer mix. TCRdb processed the 5' RACE reads anew with MiXCR; each CDR3 protein has one entry. The sample lists about 1.4 million distinct CDR3 sequences; approximately 59% were seen once. The receptor's source is a man aged 18 to 30 in good health. This chain uses TRBV29-1 with TRBJ2-5; the D gene is possibly TRBD1 (5 bases). The J call may be wrong; the DNA end is better matched by TRBJ2-7. The sample taken for sequencing was blood. The CDR3 DNA is TGCAGCGTTGAAGGGGGCCGAATATACGAGCAGTACTTC. This codes for CSVEGGRIYEQYF.